A single sample gave rise to the 18 T cell receptor beta chains below, sequenced in a study of blood T cell repertoires in COVID-19. Here immunoSEQ multiplex PCR was the method, and the copy in TCRdb shows in-frame clones only, minus some. The sample holds 300,000 to 350,000 clones, 88% seen once. Sequencing was performed on PBMCs or T cells enriched from blood (not recorded which). The receptors here all came from a man aged 25-45 years who had recovered from COVID-19.

In this sample, this clone turned up once. This rearrangement joins TRBV24-1 to TRBJ2-1; 7 nucleotides match TRBD1. V lost 2 bases to trimming and J lost 2 bases; unmatched junction nucleotides: 8. This CDR3 region has 17 residues. Germline V gene sequence: CDR1 KGHDR, CDR2 SFDVKD. The chain's CDR3 is CATSDSGPGGTYNEQFF. The CDR3 DNA sequence: TGTGCCACCAGTGATTCGGGGCCAGGGGGTACCTACAATGAGCAGTTCTTC.

On this clone: This same CDR3 is encoded by further DNA sequences in the sample. The chain is built from TRBV10-3 and TRBJ2-7; possible D gene TRBD1, 6 bases. Looked up from germline, CDR1 is ENHRY and CDR2 is SYGVKD. The CDR3 is 11 residues long. The V end lost 7 bases, the J end lost 4 bases, and 8 bases lay between the germline ends. CDR3 sequence reads: CAITQGYEQYF. Here the CDR3 DNA reads TGTGCCATCACGCAGGGGTACGAGCAGTACTTC.

The chain has TRBV19 and TRBJ1-2; 8 bases match TRBD1. CDR1 is LNHDA and CDR2 is SQIVND in the germline V gene (reference sequence). J lost 2 bases, V lost 5 bases, and 7 bases had no gene match. This CDR3 spans 15 amino acids. CDR3 region: CASSSPTGANYGYTF. The CDR3 nucleotides are TGTGCCAGTAGTTCTCCGACAGGGGCCAACTATGGCTACACCTTC. Based on the CDR3 plus reference TRBV19 and TRBJ1-2, the full variable domain is DGGITQSPKYLFRKEGQNVTLSCEQNLNHDAMYWYRQDPGQGLRLIYYSQIVNDFQKGDIAEGYSVSREKKESFPLTVTSAQKNPTAFYLCASSSPTGANYGYTFGSGTRLTVV.

This chain links TRBV23-1 with TRBJ2-1; TRBD2 is a possible D gene (5 bases). TRBV23-1 is an open reading frame whose function is uncertain. Deletions cut 2 bases from V and 4 bases from J, with 15 bases between. The CDR3 loop spans 16 amino acids. This chain's CDR3 is CASSQPGKSRYNEQFF. The CDR3 DNA reads TGCGCCAGCAGTCAACCGGGGAAATCCCGTTACAATGAGCAGTTCTTC.

This clone was recorded only once. The sample carries other DNA sequences with the same CDR3. The V call is TRBV18, the J call TRBJ1-1, with D possibly matching TRBD1 (6 bases). V shed 1 base and J shed 1 base, with 7 bases lying between them. This CDR3 has 14 residues. Germline V gives CDR1 KGHSH, CDR2 LQKENI. CDR3 in amino acids: CASSPRGQNTEAFF. CDR3 nucleotides: TGTGCCAGCTCACCACGGGGACAGAACACTGAAGCTTTCTTT. The variable domain in full, completed from reference TRBV18 and TRBJ1-1, reads NAGVMQNPRHLVRRRGQEARLRCSPMKGHSHVYWYRQLPEEGLKFMVYLQKENIIDESGMPKERFSAEFPKEGPSILRIQQVVRGDSAAYFCASSPRGQNTEAFFGQGTRLTVV.

CDR3 loop: CASRDHNQPQHF. In DNA form, the CDR3 reads TGTGCCAGCCGGGATCACAATCAGCCCCAGCATTTT. The chain joins TRBV19 to TRBJ1-5; D unclear. Germline CDR1 is LNHDA and CDR2 is SQIVND (reference sequence). Trimming removed 9 bases at V and 3 bases at J, with 9 bases between. The CDR3 is 12 residues long. The full variable domain, its missing parts supplied by reference TRBV19 and TRBJ1-5, is DGGITQSPKYLFRKEGQNVTLSCEQNLNHDAMYWYRQDPGQGLRLIYYSQIVNDFQKGDIAEGYSVSREKKESFPLTVTSAQKNPTAFYLCASRDHNQPQHFGDGTRLSIL.

CDR3 in amino acids: CASSEGAGGPSNYGYTF. For the CDR3, the DNA is TGTGCCAGCAGTGAAGGAGCAGGGGGGCCTTCTAACTATGGCTACACCTTC. The chain joins TRBV6-1 to TRBJ1-2; 7 positions agree with TRBD1. The CDR3 loop spans 17 amino acids. CDR1 MNHNS and CDR2 SASEGT come from the germline V gene. V lost 1 base to trimming and J lost 0 bases; unmatched junction nucleotides: 8.

V usage is TRBV7-9 and J usage is TRBJ1-4, with D possibly TRBD1 on 5 matching bases. With 5 bases removed from V and 8 bases from J, the gap between germline ends came to 9 bases. Germline V CDR1 and CDR2: SEHNR, FQNEAQ (reference sequence). This CDR3 contains 12 residues. CDR3 nucleotide sequence: TGTGCCAGCAGCCCACGGGGGGAAAAACTGTTTTTT. It yields the protein CASSPRGEKLFF.

This clone occurred once. The genes are TRBV2 and TRBJ1-5; D not certain. The CDR3 consists of 15 residues. Looked up from germline, CDR1 is SNHLY and CDR2 is FYNNEI. Trimming left V 3 bases short and J 2 bases short, with 11 bases between. The CDR3 sequence is CASSDQGLRNQPQHF. DNA for the CDR3: TGTGCCAGCAGTGACCAAGGACTGCGCAATCAGCCCCAGCATTTT.

The chain carries TRBV14 and TRBJ1-6, with TRBD1 identical over 8 bases. V gave up 0 bases and J gave up 10 bases; unmatched junction bases: 8. Germline CDR1 reads SGHDN; CDR2 reads FVKESK. This CDR3 is 16 amino acids long. CDR3 sequence reads: CASSQDRTGRGSPLHF. The CDR3 coding sequence is TGTGCCAGCAGCCAAGATCGGACAGGGAGGGGGTCACCCCTCCACTTT. Complete variable domain (other parts from reference TRBV14 and TRBJ1-6): EAGVTQFPSHSVIEKGQTVTLRCDPISGHDNLYWYRRVMGKEIKFLLHFVKESKQDESGMPNNRFLAERTGGTYSTLKVQPAELEDSGVYFCASSQDRTGRGSPLHFGNGTRLTVT.

V is TRBV5-1 and J is TRBJ1-1; D perhaps matches TRBD1 (6 bases). The CDR3 runs to 14 residues. In germline, CDR1 is SGHRS, CDR2 YFSETQ. V was pared by 6 bases and J by 0 bases, with 12 bases between. The CDR3 nucleotides read TGCGCCAGCACACGGGACACAATGAACACTGAAGCTTTCTTT. Residues: CASTRDTMNTEAFF.

This clone came up once. The chain recombines TRBV5-1 with TRBJ1-5; the D gene is possibly TRBD1 (5 bases). V lost 4 bases to trimming and J lost 0 bases, with 8 bases between them. The CDR3 runs 14 residues. Per germline, CDR1 SGHRS and CDR2 YFSETQ. The CDR3 region is CASSPDNSNQPQHF. The DNA of the CDR3 is TGCGCCAGCAGCCCGGACAATAGCAATCAGCCCCAGCATTTT.

This rearrangement joins TRBV5-6 to TRBJ2-3; D may be TRBD2 (6 bases). The CDR3 totals 15 residues. From germline, CDR1 is SGHDT and CDR2 YYEEEE. The ends were cut back, 4 bases at V and 3 bases at J, with 15 bases in the middle. The chain's CDR3 is CASSPGPGTTDTQYF. The CDR3 DNA reads as TGTGCCAGCAGCCCCGGTCCTGGGACTACAGATACGCAGTATTTT.

Points on this clone: This sample also contains other DNA sequences that code for the same CDR3. The chain joins TRBV19 to TRBJ2-7; the D gene is possibly TRBD2 (5 bases). Germline V gene lookup returns CDR1 LNHDA and CDR2 SQIVND (reference sequence). V was trimmed by 3 bases and J by 4 bases, leaving 7 bases between them. The length of the CDR3 is 12 residues. CDR3 sequence: CASSIRGYEQYF. The CDR3 DNA follows: TGTGCCAGTAGTATTCGGGGATACGAGCAGTACTTC.

V is TRBV25-1 and J is TRBJ1-2; tentative D call: TRBD1 (5 bases). The CDR3 totals 16 residues. Looked up from germline, CDR1 is MGHDK and CDR2 is SYGVNS. With 3 bases removed from V and 3 bases from J, the gap between germline ends came to 17 bases. In nucleotides, the CDR3 is TGTGCCAGCAGTGACCCCAGGGCAGGCGCAGACTATGGCTACACCTTC. It encodes CASSDPRAGADYGYTF.

This clone was counted a few times. Other DNA sequences within the sample encode an identical CDR3. The genes are TRBV5-1 and TRBJ1-6, with 9 nucleotides matching TRBD1. The CDR3 is made up of 14 amino acids. J lost 6 bases, V lost 3 bases, and 1 base had no gene match. CDR1 and CDR2 from the germline V gene are SGHRS and YFSETQ. CDR3 loop: CASSSGQGNSPLHF. Here the CDR3 DNA reads TGCGCCAGCAGCTCGGGACAGGGTAATTCACCCCTCCACTTT.

The V and J genes are TRBV10-3 and TRBJ2-1, with D perhaps TRBD1 (7 bases). Germline loops: CDR1 ENHRY, CDR2 SYGVKD. The germline V and J ends were trimmed by 3 bases and 8 bases, with 26 bases remaining between them. This CDR3 is 18 amino acids long. CDR3 bases: TGTGCCATCAGTGAATTCCGGGACTGGAACCCCCAGGGGGATGAGCAGTTCTTC. The encoded protein is CAISEFRDWNPQGDEQFF.

Worth noting for this clone: The junction differs from germline at one of its ends, possibly a read error. The chain employs TRBV7-9 and TRBJ2-7; 10 bases align to TRBD1. CDR3 size: 14 residues. Germline assignment: CDR1 SEHNR and CDR2 FQNEAQ (reference sequence). CDR3 sequence reads: CASNLGGTGVEQYF. CDR3 nucleotide sequence: TGTGCCAGCAACTTAGGGGGGACAGGGGTCGAGCAGTACTTC.